Following are 24 T cell receptor beta chains from one sample sequenced in a study of CD8 T cells in Susac syndrome. Random hexamers served to reverse transcribe about 0.5 to 1 ug RNA. TCRdb fed the immunoSEQ multiplex PCR reads into MiXCR, producing one record per CDR3 protein. The sample records 100,000 to 150,000 distinct CDR3 sequences, around 94% being singletons. The sample consisted of CD8+ T cells from PBMCs. Receptors originate from a human donor with Susac syndrome.

This clonotype was found once. J is TRBJ2-2 and V is TRBV12-3 or TRBV12-4; TRBD1 matches at 7 bases. Unmatched junction bases numbered 6, after V lost 5 bases and J lost 3 bases. This CDR3 contains 15 residues. The CDR3 DNA is TGTGCCAGCAGTCTCGACAGGGTCCACACCGGGGAGCTGTTTTTT. Residues: CASSLDRVHTGELFF.

The chain joins TRBV24-1 to TRBJ1-2; D gene uncertain. V was shortened by 4 bases and J by 7 bases, with 12 bases between the two germline ends. The CDR3 has 13 amino acids. Germline CDR1 and CDR2: KGHDR and SFDVKD. The DNA for the CDR3 is TGTGCCACCAGTGAATCAGACTCGGGTGGCTACACCTTC. It translates to CATSESDSGGYTF.

The chain is built from TRBV29-1 and TRBJ2-2; TRBD1 is a possible D gene (9 bases). Trimming removed 4 bases at V and 6 bases at J, with 18 bases between. Germline V gene lookup returns CDR1 SQVTM and CDR2 ANQGSEA. The CDR3 runs 15 residues. CDR3 sequence: CSVVGGDRDAGELFF. As DNA, the CDR3 is TGCAGCGTTGTCGGGGGGGACAGGGACGCCGGGGAGCTGTTTTTT.

This clonotype has just one count. The chain joins TRBV5-8 to TRBJ2-5; the D is unclear. CDR1 is SGHTS, CDR2 YDEGEE, per germline. Trimming removed 4 bases at V and 3 bases at J, with 16 bases between. The CDR3 length is 15 residues. The CDR3 is CASSPELQNEETQYF. The CDR3 nucleotides are TGTGCCAGCAGCCCCGAACTACAGAACGAAGAGACCCAGTACTTC.

The chain uses TRBV29-1 and TRBJ2-5; 7 nucleotides match TRBD2. Germline lookup yields CDR1 SQVTM and CDR2 ANQGSEA. The junction had 10 bases not matched to a gene; V was cut back by 5 bases and J by 7 bases. The CDR3 has 13 amino acids. CDR3 residues: CSVFSSGMGTQYF. CDR3 nucleotides: TGCAGCGTTTTTTCTAGCGGCATGGGGACCCAGTACTTC.

The rearrangement joins TRBV6-1 to TRBJ2-7; TRBD1 matches at 7 bases. Germline-derived CDR1 and CDR2 are MNHNS and SASEGT. This CDR3 comprises 16 residues. V lost 2 bases, J lost 0 bases, and 7 bases stayed unmatched. CDR3 amino acids: CASSEILGQPSYEQYF. Written as DNA, the CDR3 is TGTGCCAGCAGTGAAATCCTGGGACAGCCCTCCTACGAGCAGTACTTC.

J is TRBJ1-5 and V is TRBV2; TRBD1 matches 8 bases. The V gene end was trimmed by 6 bases and the J gene end by 5 bases; junction bases not matched to a gene: 9. CDR3 length: 15 amino acids. Germline loops: CDR1 SNHLY, CDR2 FYNNEI. The DNA of the CDR3 is TGTGCCAGCAGATCCACAGGGGGAGGCGATCAGCCCCAGCATTTT. Its protein is CASRSTGGGDQPQHF.

CDR3 region: CASSLGVQSTDTQYF. For the CDR3, the DNA is TGTGCCAGCAGCTTAGGCGTCCAGAGCACAGATACGCAGTATTTT. The chain couples TRBV7-9 to TRBJ2-3, with D uncertain. This CDR3 region has 15 residues. Germline assignment: CDR1 SEHNR and CDR2 FQNEAQ (reference sequence). V lost 1 base and J lost 0, with 8 bases in between.

The V call is TRBV6-5, the J call TRBJ2-5; 8 nucleotides agree with TRBD1. CDR1 is MNHEY and CDR2 is SVGAGI in the germline V gene. V lost 4 bases and J lost 2; bases outside the gene matches: 6. The CDR3 is 15 amino acids. The CDR3 region is CASSSRDRTQETQYF. The CDR3, as DNA: TGTGCCAGCAGTTCCCGGGACAGGACACAAGAGACCCAGTACTTC.

This clonotype was seen just once. The chain combines TRBV2 with TRBJ2-7, with unresolved D. This CDR3 region has 13 residues. V gave up 4 bases and J gave up 3 bases, with 10 bases separating them. Germline CDR1 is SNHLY and CDR2 is FYNNEI. DNA of the CDR3: TGTGCCAGCAGTGTATTGACCCTCTACGAGCAGTACTTC. Protein product: CASSVLTLYEQYF.

This chain links TRBV2 with TRBJ1-4, with D uncertain. The V gene's germline CDR1 is SNHLY and CDR2 FYNNEI. The CDR3 covers 15 residues. Trimming shortened V by 5 bases and J by 8 bases, and 18 bases separated the two germline ends. The CDR3 region is CASSLLPRADEKLFF. The CDR3 region has the DNA TGTGCCAGCAGTCTTCTTCCGAGGGCGGACGAAAAACTGTTTTTT.

The V and J genes are TRBV10-2 and TRBJ2-5, with TRBD1 matching 7 bases. Trimming at V came to 7 bases and at J to 5 bases, leaving 4 bases not matched to a gene. Germline V gene lookup returns CDR1 WSHSY and CDR2 SAAADI. This CDR3 has 12 residues. The CDR3 reads CASMGQSETQYF. CDR3 coding DNA: TGCGCCAGCATGGGACAGTCGGAGACCCAGTACTTC.

The chain has TRBV3-1 and TRBJ2-3; a weak D match, TRBD2 (6 bases). CDR1 is LGHDT, CDR2 YNNKEL, per germline (reference sequence). The germline V and J ends were trimmed by 3 bases and 1 base, with 8 bases remaining between them. The CDR3 covers 14 residues. In DNA form, the CDR3 reads TGTGCCAGCAGCCACGGCGGGGGCACAGATACGCAGTATTTT. Protein product: CASSHGGGTDTQYF.

The chain uses TRBV7-9 and TRBJ1-4, with a tentative D call TRBD1 (5 bases). Germline CDR1 SEHNR, CDR2 FQNEAQ (reference sequence). V was shortened by 5 bases and J by 7 bases, with 14 bases between the two germline ends. CDR3 size: 14 residues. CDR3 nucleotides: TGTGCCAGCAGCCCGGACATGGAGGGTGAAAAACTGTTTTTT. This sequence encodes CASSPDMEGEKLFF.

The chain couples TRBV9 to TRBJ2-3, with D hard to call. This CDR3 is built from 15 residues. V was shortened by 2 bases and J by 2 bases, with 12 bases between the two germline ends. Per germline, CDR1 SGDLS and CDR2 YYNGEE. CDR3 protein: CASSVLTVSTDTQYF. As DNA, the CDR3 is TGTGCCAGCAGCGTCCTGACGGTTTCCACAGATACGCAGTATTTT.

The chain has TRBV5-6 and TRBJ1-2; the D is unclear. Germline CDR1 and CDR2: SGHDT and YYEEEE. V was trimmed by 2 bases and J by 1 base, leaving 12 bases between them. CDR3 length equals 15 residues. The CDR3 nucleotides read TGTGCCAGCAGCTTTCTGCCGGATAGTAACTATGGCTACACCTTC. Protein sequence: CASSFLPDSNYGYTF.

The chain joins TRBV4-1 to TRBJ2-7, with D hard to call. Germline assignment: CDR1 MGHRA and CDR2 YSYEKL. This CDR3 spans 14 amino acids. V lost 1 base, J lost 2 bases, and 9 bases lay in between. The DNA for the CDR3 is TGCGCCAGCAGCCAAGTGCCACGTACCTACGAGCAGTACTTC. Amino acid sequence: CASSQVPRTYEQYF.

V is TRBV18 and J is TRBJ2-3; 11 nucleotides line up with TRBD2. This CDR3 contains 15 residues. The germline CDR1 and CDR2 sequences are KGHSH and LQKENI. Trimming removed 3 bases from V and 5 bases from J; junction bases left unmatched: 4. CDR3 coding DNA: TGTGCCAGCTCACCGGGGACTAGCGGAGAAGATACGCAGTATTTT. Translation gives CASSPGTSGEDTQYF.

The V gene is TRBV4-3, the J gene TRBJ2-1, with 16 bases identical to TRBD2. J lost 8 bases, V lost 5 bases, and 9 bases had no gene match. The CDR3 sequence is 17 residues long. Germline CDR1 and CDR2: LGHNA and YSLEER. CDR3 amino acids: CASSDGTSGRDRDEQFF. Written as DNA, the CDR3 is TGCGCCAGCAGCGATGGGACTAGCGGGAGGGATCGGGATGAGCAGTTCTTC.

The V call is TRBV27, the J call TRBJ1-4, with 9 bases fitting TRBD1. Germline loops: CDR1 MNHEY, CDR2 SMNVEV (reference sequence). Losses at the gene ends were 5 bases for V and 7 bases for J; bases not matched to a gene: 11. The CDR3 has 16 amino acids. The CDR3 DNA follows: TGTGCCAGCAGTCCAAGGACAGGGGTTGTAGTTGAAAAACTGTTTTTT. The encoded protein is CASSPRTGVVVEKLFF. The full variable domain, completed using reference TRBV27 and TRBJ1-4, is EAQVTQNPRYLITVTGKKLTVTCSQNMNHEYMSWYRQDPGLGLRQIYYSMNVEVTDKGDVPEGYKVSRKEKRNFPLILESPSPNQTSLYFCASSPRTGVVVEKLFFGSGTQLSVL.

The gene calls are TRBV12-3 or TRBV12-4 and TRBJ2-3; the D gene is possibly TRBD2 (6 bases). The length of the CDR3 is 14 residues. Trimming took off 3 bases at V and 6 bases at J, with 13 bases between the two ends. Here the CDR3 DNA reads TGTGCCAGCAGTTTCGGGGGACTTGAGGATACGCAGTATTTT. It translates to CASSFGGLEDTQYF.

The chain employs TRBV4-3 and TRBJ2-6; unclear D gene. CDR1 and CDR2 from the germline V gene are LGHNA and YSLEER. This CDR3 has 14 amino acids. V dropped 5 bases and J dropped 4 bases, with 9 bases sitting between them. The CDR3 nucleotides are TGCGCCAGCAGCAAGTTAGGGGGGGCCAACGTCCTGACTTTC. Translating gives CASSKLGGANVLTF.

The gene calls are TRBV6-1 and TRBJ1-1, with a possible D match to TRBD1 (5 bases). This CDR3 region has 18 residues. The V gene's germline CDR1 is MNHNS and CDR2 SASEGT. The V end was cut by 7 bases, the J end by 3 bases, with 27 bases between. The CDR3 region has the DNA TGTGCCAGCACCAAAGGCAGGGTGCGTCGCCCGACGGACACTGAAGCTTTCTTT. This sequence encodes CASTKGRVRRPTDTEAFF.

This clonotype was detected only once. V usage is TRBV30 and J usage is TRBJ2-7; 8 nucleotides agree with TRBD2. The CDR3 runs 13 residues. V dropped 1 base and J dropped 5; count of bases not matched to a gene: 4. Germline CDR1 and CDR2: GTSNPN and SVGIG (reference sequence). CDR3 DNA sequence: TGTGCCTGGAGTGCGGGACTAGTAGACGAGCAGTACTTC. This gives the protein CAWSAGLVDEQYF.